Below are 30 T cell receptor beta chains sequenced from a single sample in a study of T cells after posttransplantation cyclophosphamide. Busulfan-fludarabine conditioning, marrow transplant, and cyclophosphamide on days +3 and +4 were administered. The data were produced by immunoSEQ multiplex PCR, yet TCRdb's version contains in-frame clones alone and is incomplete. The sample lists about 36,000 clones; approximately 78% were seen once. The sample here was CD4+ T cells sorted from blood, taken approximately 2,000 days after a stem cell transplant with posttransplant cyclophosphamide. The source of these receptors is a female patient aged 40-50 years who received an allogeneic stem cell transplant from a related donor, was CMV-positive, and had no GVHD. Certain T cells may be donor cells from the graft.

The V and J genes are TRBV5-4 and TRBJ2-3; D ambiguous. Per germline, CDR1 SGHNT and CDR2 YYREEE (reference sequence). The CDR3 totals 13 residues. The germline V and J ends were trimmed by 1 base and 3 bases, with 6 bases remaining between them. CDR3 residues: CASSLIQTDTQYF. The CDR3 nucleotides read TGTGCCAGCAGCTTGATACAAACAGATACGCAGTATTTT.

This clone is a singleton in its sample. The V gene is TRBV10-1, the J gene TRBJ1-3; 7 bases are a match to TRBD1. The CDR3 loop spans 13 amino acids. The germline V gene has CDR1 WNHNN and CDR2 SYGVQD (reference sequence). The junction had 5 bases not matched to a gene; V was cut back by 6 bases and J by 6 bases. CDR3 bases: TGCGCCAGCAGAACAGGGGAGGAAAACACCATATATTTT. Its protein is CASRTGEENTIYF.

The chain uses TRBV11-3 and TRBJ2-3; D ambiguous. Deletions cut 0 bases from V and 1 base from J, with 5 bases between. The CDR3 totals 14 residues. Germline CDR1 reads SGHNT; CDR2 reads YENEEA. Here the CDR3 reads CASSLDQGTDTQYF. CDR3 sequence (DNA): TGTGCCAGCAGCTTAGATCAGGGCACAGATACGCAGTATTTT.

The V and J genes are TRBV7-2 and TRBJ2-3; 14 bases are shared with TRBD2. Germline V lookup: CDR1 SGHTA, CDR2 FQGNSA. The CDR3 length is 17 residues. J lost 1 base, V lost 4 bases, and 4 bases had no gene match. CDR3 in amino acids: CASSSGLAGGRTDTQYF. As DNA, the CDR3 is TGTGCCAGCAGCTCCGGACTAGCGGGGGGTCGCACAGATACGCAGTATTTT.

The rearrangement uses TRBV25-1 and TRBJ2-4, with TRBD2 identical over 10 bases. Germline lookup yields CDR1 MGHDK and CDR2 SYGVNS. The V segment lost 4 bases and the J segment 2 bases; nucleotides outside the gene matches: 5. CDR3 length equals 16 residues. In nucleotides, the CDR3 is TGTGCCAGCAGTGGTACTAGCGGGACTACCAAAAACATTCAGTACTTC. The encoded protein is CASSGTSGTTKNIQYF.

This sequence joins TRBV6-1 and TRBJ1-2; perhaps TRBD1 as D (6 bases). This CDR3 has 14 amino acids. V lost 4 bases and J 0 bases, leaving 9 bases between the germline ends. Germline-derived CDR1 and CDR2 are MNHNS and SASEGT. The CDR3 bases are TGTGCCAGCAGTGTAACAGGGACTAACTATGGCTACACCTTC. This codes for CASSVTGTNYGYTF.

This sequence joins TRBV9 and TRBJ2-5, with 7 bases lining up with TRBD2. The CDR3 is 16 amino acids. After removal of 0 bases from V and 2 bases from J, the junction contained 7 bases not matched to a gene. CDR1 SGDLS and CDR2 YYNGEE come from the germline V gene. The CDR3 nucleotides are TGTGCCAGCAGCGTAGATCCAGCGGGGCCACAAGAGACCCAGTACTTC. Its translation: CASSVDPAGPQETQYF.

The chain couples TRBV7-9 to TRBJ2-1; 8 positions agree with TRBD1. Germline trimming cut 4 bases from V and 7 bases from J; bases unmatched to any gene: 6. The V gene's germline CDR1 is SEHNR and CDR2 FQNEAQ (reference sequence). CDR3 length: 14 amino acids. CDR3 in amino acids: CASSSDRVGNEQFF. CDR3 DNA sequence: TGTGCCAGCAGCTCGGACAGGGTAGGAAATGAGCAGTTCTTC.

This sequence joins TRBV5-1 and TRBJ2-7; D might be TRBD1 (6 bases). Trimming removed 4 bases at V and 2 bases at J, with 13 bases between. CDR1 is SGHRS, CDR2 YFSETQ, per germline. The CDR3 spans 14 residues. CDR3 amino acids: CASSGGPSTYEQYF. CDR3 bases: TGCGCCAGCAGCGGGGGCCCTTCGACCTACGAGCAGTACTTC.

The chain couples TRBV20-1 to TRBJ1-3; no reliable D call. From germline, CDR1 is DFQATT and CDR2 SNEGSKA (reference sequence). V gave up 7 bases and J gave up 2 bases, with 6 bases separating them. CDR3 length: 11 amino acids. CDR3 DNA sequence: TGCAGTGGGAGCCCTGGAAACACCATATATTTT. Translated: CSGSPGNTIYF.

This chain uses TRBV18 with TRBJ2-7; 12 bases map to TRBD1. J was trimmed by 5 bases and V by 3 bases; bases with no gene match: 5. The CDR3 is 15 amino acids. The germline V gene encodes CDR1 KGHSH and CDR2 LQKENI. The CDR3 here is CASSPMGQGAHEQYF. The CDR3 DNA reads TGTGCCAGCTCACCGATGGGACAGGGGGCCCACGAGCAGTACTTC.

The chain has TRBV2 and TRBJ2-2; D possibly corresponds to TRBD2 (5 bases). Germline V gives CDR1 SNHLY, CDR2 FYNNEI. V lost 7 bases and J lost 3, with 12 bases in between. The CDR3 runs to 14 residues. The CDR3 loop is CASKVRRDTGELFF. The CDR3 DNA reads TGTGCCAGCAAGGTCCGGCGGGACACCGGGGAGCTGTTTTTT.

This clone came up a few times. V gene TRBV27 combines with J gene TRBJ1-6, with D perhaps matching TRBD1 (6 bases). V was trimmed by 5 bases and J by 7 bases, leaving 15 bases between them. Germline V gives CDR1 MNHEY, CDR2 SMNVEV (reference sequence). This CDR3 region has 15 residues. CDR3 DNA sequence: TGTGCCAGCAGTCTACAGGGTATGGTCAATTCACCCCTCCACTTT. Translating it yields CASSLQGMVNSPLHF.

The chain recombines TRBV28 with TRBJ1-6; D uncertain. The CDR3 has 15 amino acids. V was trimmed by 10 bases and J by 7 bases, leaving 20 bases between them. CDR1 and CDR2 (germline): MDHEN, SYDVKM. For the CDR3, the DNA is TGTGCCATCAAAGGAGGTATACAGTCGAATTCACCCCTCCACTTT. It specifies CAIKGGIQSNSPLHF.

V is TRBV7-2 and J is TRBJ2-5; D is unresolved. The V gene's germline CDR1 is SGHTA and CDR2 FQGNSA. The CDR3 consists of 12 residues. V was pared by 4 bases and J by 7 bases, with 10 bases between. CDR3 DNA: TGTGCCAGCAGCTCAGCCGGTGGGACCCAGTACTTC. It yields the protein CASSSAGGTQYF.

The rearrangement uses TRBV27 and TRBJ2-1; the D gene is possibly TRBD1 (6 bases). Germline loops: CDR1 MNHEY, CDR2 SMNVEV (reference sequence). The CDR3 is made up of 17 amino acids. Trimming took 4 bases from V and 3 from J, leaving 19 bases between them. The DNA of the CDR3 is TGTGCCAGCAGTTCCCCCGTGGGGGCTCCTTACTACAATGAGCAGTTCTTC. It translates to CASSSPVGAPYYNEQFF.

J is TRBJ1-4 and V is TRBV5-1; D ambiguous. Germline V gene data show CDR1 as SGHRS and CDR2 as YFSETQ. V lost 4 bases to trimming and J lost 0 bases, with 10 bases between them. CDR3 length: 15 amino acids. The CDR3 loop is CASSGGVATNEKLFF. The DNA for the CDR3 is TGCGCCAGCAGCGGCGGGGTTGCAACTAATGAAAAACTGTTTTTT.

The chain has TRBV11-3 and TRBJ2-5; D perhaps matches TRBD1 (5 bases). This CDR3 is 16 amino acids long. V lost 3 bases and J 0 bases, leaving 14 bases between the germline ends. Germline CDR1 and CDR2: SGHNT and YENEEA. CDR3 coding DNA: TGTGCCAGCAGCTTGGGTCATAAGGGGTACCAAGAGACCCAGTACTTC. Protein sequence: CASSLGHKGYQETQYF.

V and J are TRBV21-1 and TRBJ2-7; the D call in the table, TRBD1, was not verified against the DNA. TRBV21-1 constitutes a pseudogene. The CDR3 totals 17 residues. The CDR3 DNA sequence: TGTGCCAGCAGCAAATCGCGTGGACAGGGTCGATCCTACGAGCAGTACTTC. Its protein is CASSKSRGQGRSYEQYF.

The gene calls are TRBV6-1 and TRBJ1-2, with TRBD1 matching over 7 bases. V dropped 2 bases and J dropped 3; count of bases not matched to a gene: 0. The germline CDR1 and CDR2 sequences are MNHNS and SASEGT. The CDR3 runs 13 residues. CDR3 region: CASSETGDYGYTF. The CDR3 DNA sequence: TGTGCCAGCAGTGAAACAGGGGACTATGGCTACACCTTC.

The chain joins TRBV28 to TRBJ2-7; tentative D call: TRBD1 (6 bases). Trimming cost V 1 base and J 6 bases, with 13 bases left between them. This CDR3 comprises 14 residues. Germline-derived CDR1 and CDR2 are MDHEN and SYDVKM. The CDR3 sequence is CASSLLAGDGEQYF. The CDR3 nucleotides read TGTGCCAGCAGTTTATTAGCAGGGGACGGCGAGCAGTACTTC.

This clone showed up just a few times. The chain uses TRBV19 and TRBJ2-7; TRBD1 matches 12 bases. V shed 4 bases, J shed 3 bases, and the junction held 1 base outside the gene matches. The germline gives CDR1 LNHDA, CDR2 SQIVND (reference sequence). The CDR3 sequence is 14 residues long. Here the CDR3 DNA reads TGTGCCAGTAGTAGGGACAGGGGGCACTACGAGCAGTACTTC. Its translation is CASSRDRGHYEQYF.

This clone was counted only a few times. V gene TRBV9 combines with J gene TRBJ1-1; D is unresolved. The CDR3 runs to 13 residues. The V end lost 2 bases, the J end lost 0 bases, and 5 bases lay between the germline ends. CDR1 and CDR2 (germline): SGDLS, YYNGEE. The CDR3 loop is CASSVEMNTEAFF. DNA for the CDR3: TGTGCCAGCAGCGTCGAGATGAACACTGAAGCTTTCTTT.

This clone was seen a handful of times. The V call is TRBV5-1, the J call TRBJ2-7, with a possible D match to TRBD1 (6 bases). The germline V gene encodes CDR1 SGHRS and CDR2 YFSETQ. CDR3 length equals 14 residues. V was trimmed by 0 bases and J by 4 bases, leaving 11 bases between them. The CDR3 is CASSLAGAGYEQYF. CDR3 in DNA: TGCGCCAGCAGCTTGGCAGGGGCCGGATACGAGCAGTACTTC.

This clone occurred a few times. V is TRBV7-9 and J is TRBJ2-3, with D possibly TRBD1 on 6 matching bases. The CDR3 has 15 residues. From germline, CDR1 is SEHNR and CDR2 FQNEAQ (reference sequence). With 0 bases removed from V and 2 bases from J, the gap between germline ends came to 9 bases. CDR3 DNA sequence: TGTGCCAGCAGCTTAGCGGGGGCCAACACAGATACGCAGTATTTT. Amino acids: CASSLAGANTDTQYF.

The J gene is TRBJ2-1, the V gene TRBV10-3; 7 nucleotides agree with TRBD1. This CDR3 comprises 15 residues. V shed 7 bases and J 4 bases; nucleotides not matched to a gene: 10. Per the germline V gene, CDR1 is ENHRY and CDR2 is SYGVKD. DNA for the CDR3: TGTGCCATCAATCAGGACAGGACCTATTACAATGAGCAGTTCTTC. As protein: CAINQDRTYYNEQFF.

The chain recombines TRBV10-1 with TRBJ2-2, with TRBD1 matching over 7 bases. This CDR3 is built from 14 residues. Trimming cost V 5 bases and J 4 bases; bases outside gene matches: 4. Germline-derived CDR1 and CDR2 are WNHNN and SYGVQD (reference sequence). Here the CDR3 DNA reads TGCGCCAGCAGTTCCAGGACAGGCACCGGGGAGCTGTTTTTT. It specifies CASSSRTGTGELFF.

The J gene is TRBJ2-7, the V gene TRBV4-1, with 13 positions matching TRBD2. CDR1 is MGHRA and CDR2 is YSYEKL in the germline V gene. J gave up 4 bases and V 0 bases, and 3 bases lay outside the gene matches. The CDR3 totals 16 residues. This chain's CDR3 is CASSQEGLAGAYEQYF. The DNA of the CDR3 is TGCGCCAGCAGCCAAGAAGGACTAGCGGGGGCTTACGAGCAGTACTTC.

The genes are TRBV6-1 and TRBJ1-2; the D gene is possibly TRBD1 (5 bases). The ends were cut back, 6 bases at V and 2 bases at J, with 10 bases in the middle. The germline V gene has CDR1 MNHNS and CDR2 SASEGT. The CDR3 is 13 residues long. The CDR3 sequence is CASRHTGNYGYTF. The CDR3 nucleotides are TGTGCCAGCAGACATACAGGAAACTATGGCTACACCTTC.

This chain uses TRBV6-5 with TRBJ1-1, with D unresolved. The CDR3 has 16 amino acids. V lost 2 bases and J lost 0, with 13 bases in between. CDR1 and CDR2 from the germline V gene are MNHEY and SVGAGI. Here the CDR3 reads CASSYAWTQMNTEAFF. The CDR3 nucleotides read TGTGCCAGCAGTTACGCCTGGACTCAAATGAACACTGAAGCTTTCTTT.